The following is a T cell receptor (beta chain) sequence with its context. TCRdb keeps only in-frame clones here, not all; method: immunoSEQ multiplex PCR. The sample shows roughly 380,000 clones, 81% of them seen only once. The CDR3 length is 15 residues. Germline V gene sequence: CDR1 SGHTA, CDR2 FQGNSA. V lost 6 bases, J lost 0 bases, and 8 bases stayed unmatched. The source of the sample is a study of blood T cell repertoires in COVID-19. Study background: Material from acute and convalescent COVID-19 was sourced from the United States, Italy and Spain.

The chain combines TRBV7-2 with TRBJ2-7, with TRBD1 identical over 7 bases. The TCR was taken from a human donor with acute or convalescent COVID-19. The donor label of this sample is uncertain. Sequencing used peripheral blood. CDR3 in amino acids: CASREIGQASYEQYF. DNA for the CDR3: TGTGCCAGCAGAGAGATAGGACAGGCCTCCTACGAGCAGTACTTC.